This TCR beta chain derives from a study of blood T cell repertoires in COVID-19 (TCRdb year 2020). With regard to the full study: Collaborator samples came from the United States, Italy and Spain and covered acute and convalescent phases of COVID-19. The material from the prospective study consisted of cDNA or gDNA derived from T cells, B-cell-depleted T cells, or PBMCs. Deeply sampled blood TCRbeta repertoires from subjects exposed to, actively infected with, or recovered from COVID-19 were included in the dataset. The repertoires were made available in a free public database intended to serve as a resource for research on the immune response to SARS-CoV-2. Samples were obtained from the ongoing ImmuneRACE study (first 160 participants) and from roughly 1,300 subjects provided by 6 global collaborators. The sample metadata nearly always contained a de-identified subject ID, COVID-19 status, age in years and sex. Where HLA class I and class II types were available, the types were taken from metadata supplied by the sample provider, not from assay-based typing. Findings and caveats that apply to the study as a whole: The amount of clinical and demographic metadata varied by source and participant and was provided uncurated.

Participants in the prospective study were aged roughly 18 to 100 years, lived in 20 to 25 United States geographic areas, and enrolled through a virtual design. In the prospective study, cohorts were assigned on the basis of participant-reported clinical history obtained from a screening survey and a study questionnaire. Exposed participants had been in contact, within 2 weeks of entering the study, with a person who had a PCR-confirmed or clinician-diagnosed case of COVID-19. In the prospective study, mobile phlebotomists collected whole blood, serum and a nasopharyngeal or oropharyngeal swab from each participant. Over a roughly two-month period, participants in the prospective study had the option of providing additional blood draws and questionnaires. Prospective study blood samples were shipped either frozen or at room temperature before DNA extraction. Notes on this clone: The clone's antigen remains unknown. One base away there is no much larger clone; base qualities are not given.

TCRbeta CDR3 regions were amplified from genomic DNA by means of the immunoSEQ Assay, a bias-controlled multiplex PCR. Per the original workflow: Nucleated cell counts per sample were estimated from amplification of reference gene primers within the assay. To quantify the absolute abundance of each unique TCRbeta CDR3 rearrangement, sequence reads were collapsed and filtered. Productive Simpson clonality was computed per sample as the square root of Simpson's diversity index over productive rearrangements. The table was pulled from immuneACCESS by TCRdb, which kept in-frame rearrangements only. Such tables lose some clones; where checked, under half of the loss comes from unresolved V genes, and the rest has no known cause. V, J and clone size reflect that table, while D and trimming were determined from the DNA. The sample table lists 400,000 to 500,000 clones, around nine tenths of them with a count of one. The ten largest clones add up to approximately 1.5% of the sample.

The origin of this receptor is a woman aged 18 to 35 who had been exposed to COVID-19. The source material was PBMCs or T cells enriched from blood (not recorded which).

The CDR3 region reads CASSQGGATEAFF. The nucleotide sequence reads TGTGCCAGCAGCCAAGGTGGGGCCACTGAAGCTTTCTTT. The sequence joins TRBV3-1 (or the pseudogene TRBV3-2) to TRBJ1-1; the D gene is perhaps TRBD1, from 5 matching bases. Including the terminal cysteine and phenylalanine, the CDR3 comprises 13 residues. Only CDR3 DNA remains: 39 bases, in frame from the first base. The germline V gene (reference sequence) gives CDR1 as LGHDT and CDR2 as YNNKEL. Trimming at the junction amounts to 1 base on V and 4 bases on J, and the germline ends lie 7 bases apart.